Each of the 16 T cell receptor beta chains below was sequenced from the same sample in a study of CD8 T cells in Susac syndrome. Random hexamers primed reverse transcription of about 0.5 to 1 ug RNA. TCRdb recomputed calls from the immunoSEQ multiplex PCR reads with MiXCR, one row per CDR3 protein. This table holds 300,000 to 350,000 distinct CDR3 sequences, roughly 94% found once. The specimen sequenced was CD4+ T cells from PBMCs. These receptors all stem from a human donor with multiple sclerosis.

The chain carries TRBV7-2 and TRBJ1-1; 10 positions agree with TRBD1. Germline lookup yields CDR1 SGHTA and CDR2 FQGNSA. The CDR3 contains 14 residues. V lost 5 bases and J lost 6; bases outside the gene matches: 6. This CDR3 is CASSLQTGGSEAFF. In nucleotides, the CDR3 is TGTGCCAGCAGCCTCCAGACAGGGGGCTCTGAAGCTTTCTTT. Drawing the rest from reference TRBV7-2 and TRBJ1-1, the complete variable domain is GAGVSQSPSNKVTEKGKDVELRCDPISGHTALYWYRQSLGQGLEFLIYFQGNSAPDKSGLPSDRFSAERTGGSVSTLTIQRTQQEDSAVYLCASSLQTGGSEAFFGQGTRLTVV.

The V call is TRBV29-1, the J call TRBJ1-1, with a weak D call TRBD1 (5 bases). Trimming pared 4 bases from V and 9 bases from J, leaving 24 bases between. Germline CDR1 and CDR2: SQVTM and ANQGSEA. The CDR3 has 15 amino acids. Written as DNA, the CDR3 is TGCAGCGTTGTGGAGGCTGGCCGAGTTGGGGGACAAGCTTTCTTT. The encoded protein is CSVVEAGRVGGQAFF.

This clonotype was seen a single time. V and J are TRBV7-9 and TRBJ2-2; no clear D gene. CDR1 and CDR2 from the germline V gene are SEHNR and FQNEAQ (reference sequence). Trimming removed 2 bases at V and 4 bases at J, with 11 bases between. CDR3 length: 15 amino acids. DNA for the CDR3: TGTGCCAGCAGCTTAAGGGAACGAAGCACCGGGGAGCTGTTTTTT. Translated, it gives CASSLRERSTGELFF.

The genes are TRBV19 and TRBJ2-2; 9 bases map to TRBD2. The V segment lost 4 bases and the J segment 5 bases; nucleotides outside the gene matches: 14. The germline CDR1 and CDR2 sequences are LNHDA and SQIVND (reference sequence). The CDR3 length is 18 residues. The CDR3 loop reads CASSKADLAGMVTGELFF. The CDR3 DNA sequence: TGTGCCAGTAGTAAGGCCGATCTAGCGGGAATGGTGACCGGGGAGCTGTTTTTT. Full variable domain (outside the CDR3, taken from reference TRBV19 and TRBJ2-2): DGGITQSPKYLFRKEGQNVTLSCEQNLNHDAMYWYRQDPGQGLRLIYYSQIVNDFQKGDIAEGYSVSREKKESFPLTVTSAQKNPTAFYLCASSKADLAGMVTGELFFGEGSRLTVL.

This chain links TRBV15 with TRBJ2-1, with D maybe TRBD2 (6 bases). There are 17 residues in the CDR3. Germline assignment: CDR1 LNHNV and CDR2 YYDKDF (reference sequence). V was clipped by 0 bases and J by 5 bases, with 17 bases between them. CDR3 DNA: TGTGCCACCAGCAGAGAGTCTGCGGGGCTAAGTCACAATGAGCAGTTCTTC. Its translation is CATSRESAGLSHNEQFF.

On this clonotype itself: The conserved phenylalanine or tryptophan normally closing the CDR3 is absent here, so this likely arose from a read error. The rearrangement joins TRBV27 to TRBJ2-1; D uncertain. Trimming stripped 3 bases from V and 2 bases from J, with 5 bases between. Germline values: CDR1 MNHEY, CDR2 SMNVEV (reference sequence). This CDR3 region has 13 residues. In DNA form, the CDR3 reads TGTGCCAGCAGTTTTAGGACCTACAATGAGCAGTTCCTC. Its protein is CASSFRTYNEQFL.

J is TRBJ2-7 and V is TRBV20-1; 10 bases line up with TRBD2. J gave up 5 bases and V 6 bases, and 7 bases lay outside the gene matches. The CDR3 is 13 amino acids. The germline CDR1 and CDR2 sequences are DFQATT and SNEGSKA (reference sequence). The CDR3 DNA reads as TGCAGTGCAAATAGCGGGAGGTTCAACGAGCAGTACTTC. Its protein is CSANSGRFNEQYF.

This chain connects TRBV7-3 to TRBJ1-2, with D possibly matching TRBD1 (5 bases). CDR1 is SGHTA, CDR2 FQGTGA, per germline. V lost 5 bases to trimming and J lost 0 bases, with 10 bases between them. The CDR3 is 14 residues long. Here the CDR3 reads CASSEGPSNYGYTF. In DNA, the CDR3 is TGTGCCAGCAGCGAGGGGCCCTCTAACTATGGCTACACCTTC.

The chain couples TRBV6-2 or TRBV6-3 to TRBJ2-1; 14 bases line up with TRBD2. The J segment lost 2 bases and the V segment lost 5 bases, leaving 2 bases of the junction unmatched. The germline CDR1 and CDR2 sequences are MNHEY and SVGEGT. The CDR3 spans 16 residues. CDR3 amino acids: CASSGTSGSPYNEQFF. CDR3 bases: TGTGCCAGCAGTGGGACTAGCGGGAGCCCCTACAATGAGCAGTTCTTC.

The V and J genes are TRBV6-6 and TRBJ2-3; TRBD2 matches at 12 bases. In germline, CDR1 is MNHNY, CDR2 SVGAGI (reference sequence). V dropped 2 bases and J dropped 2; count of bases not matched to a gene: 2. The CDR3 has 16 amino acids. CDR3 nucleotides: TGTGCCAGCAGTTACCGACTAGCGGGGGCCACAGATACGCAGTATTTT. Amino acids: CASSYRLAGATDTQYF.

The chain is built from TRBV29-1 and TRBJ2-2; D uncertain. CDR3 length: 14 amino acids. CDR1 is SQVTM and CDR2 is ANQGSEA in the germline V gene. V lost 4 bases and J 0 bases, leaving 9 bases between the germline ends. In DNA, the CDR3 is TGCAGCGTTGCCGGCGAGGCGAACACCGGGGAGCTGTTTTTT. It translates to CSVAGEANTGELFF.

This chain joins TRBV7-9 and TRBJ2-1; D is perhaps TRBD2 (5 bases). Deletions cut 3 bases from V and 6 bases from J, with 12 bases between. The V gene's germline CDR1 is SEHNR and CDR2 FQNEAQ (reference sequence). The CDR3 sequence is 14 residues long. The CDR3 DNA sequence: TGTGCCAGCAGCTTCCCGGGGAACCTCAATGAGCAGTTCTTC. This encodes CASSFPGNLNEQFF. The full variable domain, with the rest looked up from reference TRBV7-9 and TRBJ2-1, is DTGVSQNPRHKITKRGQNVTFRCDPISEHNRLYWYRQTLGQGPEFLTYFQNEAQLEKSRLLSDRFSAERPKGSFSTLEIQRTEQGDSAMYLCASSFPGNLNEQFFGPGTRLTVL.

In its sample, this clonotype was seen a few times. The genes are TRBV5-1 and TRBJ2-1, with D perhaps matching TRBD2 (5 bases). V was cut by 4 bases and J by 8 bases, with 13 bases left in between. There are 13 residues in the CDR3. Germline CDR1 is SGHRS and CDR2 is YFSETQ. CDR3 sequence reads: CASSALAVDEQFF. The CDR3 DNA is TGCGCCAGCAGCGCCCTAGCTGTGGATGAGCAGTTCTTC.

J is TRBJ1-2 and V is TRBV6-2 or TRBV6-3; D uncertain. Germline CDR1 is MNHEY and CDR2 is SVGEGT. The CDR3 is 15 amino acids. The V end lost 6 bases, the J end lost 2 bases, and 16 bases lay between the germline ends. CDR3 bases: TGTGCCAGCAGCCTGGGGAGGGTTGGCAACTATGGCTACACCTTC. Amino acid sequence: CASSLGRVGNYGYTF.

The chain joins TRBV6-1 to TRBJ2-1, with 10 bases identical to TRBD1. Per germline, CDR1 MNHNS and CDR2 SASEGT. Trimming cost V 6 bases and J 9 bases; bases outside gene matches: 11. The CDR3 is 15 amino acids. CDR3 bases: TGTGCCAGCAGACTCCGGGACAGGGGCTGGGGTGAGCAGTTCTTC. Translation: CASRLRDRGWGEQFF.

CDR3 in DNA: TGTGCCATCAGTGAGTCGACCCGGGGCCCGAACACTGAAGCTTTCTTT. It codes for CAISESTRGPNTEAFF. The J gene is TRBJ1-1, the V gene TRBV10-3; weak D call: TRBD1 (5 bases). V shed 0 bases and J shed 1 base, with 12 bases lying between them. CDR1 is ENHRY, CDR2 SYGVKD, per germline. This CDR3 has 16 residues.